This note documents a single TCR beta chain sequence. The data were obtained in a study of blood T cells in healthy people across ages. Next came a second PCR, run for about 6 to 12 cycles, which used a sample-barcoded 5' primer along with a J-beta primer mix. TCRdb passed the 5' RACE reads through MiXCR, listing each CDR3 protein once. The sample holds around 750,000 distinct CDR3 sequences; approximately 53% are singletons and the top ten take approximately 40%. This sequence was found in a man older than 75 in good health. Specimen: blood.

CDR3 nucleotides: TGTGCCAGCAGTGGCGTGGACGGGACTGAGCAGTTCTTC. It specifies CASSGVDGTEQFF. J is TRBJ2-1 and V is TRBV2, with D perhaps matching TRBD1 or TRBD2 (5 bases each). The V end lost 4 bases, the J end lost 9 bases, and 13 bases lay between the germline ends. The CDR3 has 13 residues. Germline loops: CDR1 SNHLY, CDR2 FYNNEI.